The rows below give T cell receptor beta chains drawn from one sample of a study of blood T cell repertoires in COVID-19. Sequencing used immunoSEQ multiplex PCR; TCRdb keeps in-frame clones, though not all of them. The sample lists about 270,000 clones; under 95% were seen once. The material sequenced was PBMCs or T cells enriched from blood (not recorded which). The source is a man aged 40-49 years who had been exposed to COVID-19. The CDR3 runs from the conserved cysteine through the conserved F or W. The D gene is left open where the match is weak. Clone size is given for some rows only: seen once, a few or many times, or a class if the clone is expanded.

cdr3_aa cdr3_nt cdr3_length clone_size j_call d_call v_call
CASTSGLGLGTQYF TGCGCCAGCACCTCGGGACTCGGGTTGGGGACCCAGTACTTC 14 . TRBJ2-5 . TRBV5-1
CASSLKGLLSSSYEQYF TGTGCCAGCAGTTTAAAAGGACTACTAAGTAGCTCCTACGAGCAGTACTTC 17 . TRBJ2-7 . TRBV27
CASSFGGYRELVTNYGYTF TGTGCCAGCAGTTTTGGGGGTTACAGGGAGCTTGTTACTAACTATGGCTACACCTTC 19 . TRBJ1-2 . TRBV28
CASSHSVGGSSYNEQFF TGTGCCAGTAGTCACTCGGTCGGCGGGAGCTCCTACAATGAGCAGTTCTTC 17 . TRBJ2-1 TRBD2 TRBV19
CATSDPNTGARDNEQFF TGTGCCACCAGTGATCCCAATACAGGGGCGAGGGACAATGAGCAGTTCTTC 17 . TRBJ2-1 TRBD1 TRBV24-1
CASSFVGGAKGYTF TGTGCCAGCAGTTTTGTAGGGGGCGCTAAGGGCTACACCTTC 14 . TRBJ1-2 TRBD1 TRBV28
CASSPYGLAGSYEQYF TGTGCCAGCAGCCCGTATGGACTAGCGGGGTCCTACGAGCAGTACTTC 16 . TRBJ2-7 TRBD2 TRBV14
CASSLVRGNTEAFF TGTGCCAGCAGCTTAGTGCGGGGGAACACTGAAGCTTTCTTT 14 . TRBJ1-1 . TRBV11-2
CSVSSGRGTQYF TGCAGCGTTTCTAGCGGGAGAGGGACCCAGTACTTC 12 . TRBJ2-5 TRBD2 TRBV29-1
CASSTADRSGGYTF TGTGCCAGCAGCACCGCCGACAGGTCCGGAGGCTACACCTTC 14 . TRBJ1-2 . TRBV11-2
CASRGSSGANVLTF TGTGCCAGCCGCGGGTCTTCTGGGGCCAACGTCCTGACTTTC 14 . TRBJ2-6 . TRBV21-1
CASSPSPGDGYTF TGTGCCAGCTCACCCTCCCCAGGCGATGGCTACACCTTC 13 . TRBJ1-2 . TRBV18
CASRGPRSEKETQYF TGTGCCAGCAGGGGGCCGAGGAGCGAAAAAGAGACCCAGTACTTC 15 once TRBJ2-5 . TRBV2